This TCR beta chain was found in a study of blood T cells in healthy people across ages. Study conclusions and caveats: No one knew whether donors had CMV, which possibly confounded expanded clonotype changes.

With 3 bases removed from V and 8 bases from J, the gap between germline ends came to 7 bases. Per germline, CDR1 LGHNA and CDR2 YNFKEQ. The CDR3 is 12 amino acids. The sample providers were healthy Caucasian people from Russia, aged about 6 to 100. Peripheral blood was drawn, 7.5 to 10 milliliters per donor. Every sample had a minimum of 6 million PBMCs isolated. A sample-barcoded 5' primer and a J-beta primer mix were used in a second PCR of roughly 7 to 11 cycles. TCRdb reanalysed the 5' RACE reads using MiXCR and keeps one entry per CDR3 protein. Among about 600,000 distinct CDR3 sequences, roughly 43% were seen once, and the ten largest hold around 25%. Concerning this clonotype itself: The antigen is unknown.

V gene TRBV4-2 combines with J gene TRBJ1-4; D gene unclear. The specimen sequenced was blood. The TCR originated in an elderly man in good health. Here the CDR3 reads CASSQYSEKLFF. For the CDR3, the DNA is TGTGCCAGCAGCCAGTACAGCGAAAAACTGTTTTTT.